The 7 T cell receptor beta chains below were found in one sample sequenced in a study of blood T cell repertoires in COVID-19. Sequenced by immunoSEQ multiplex PCR; TCRdb stores in-frame clones only, minus some. In the table there are around 200,000 clones, approximately 75% of which are singletons. The sample comprised PBMCs or T cells enriched from blood (not recorded which). The receptors come from a man aged 35-49 years who had recovered from COVID-19.

The V and J genes are TRBV6-5 and TRBJ1-5; 9 bases are shared with TRBD1. The germline gives CDR1 MNHEY, CDR2 SVGAGI. V lost 4 bases, J lost 6 bases, and 7 bases stayed unmatched. CDR3 length: 15 amino acids. This CDR3 reads CASSSRDREGQPQHF. CDR3 in DNA: TGTGCCAGCAGTTCAAGGGACAGGGAGGGTCAGCCCCAGCATTTT.

This clone showed up just once. V is TRBV24-1 and J is TRBJ2-3; D may be TRBD1 (6 bases). Trimming removed 1 base from V and 2 bases from J, with 12 bases in between. Germline CDR1 reads KGHDR; CDR2 reads SFDVKD. The CDR3 extends over 16 amino acids. This chain's CDR3 is CATSDFGGADTDTQYF. CDR3 nucleotide sequence: TGTGCCACCAGTGATTTTGGGGGCGCGGACACAGATACGCAGTATTTT.

The chain links TRBV5-8 to TRBJ2-3; D ambiguous. Between the trimmed V and J ends, which lost 4 bases and 4 bases, there was a span of 10 bases. This CDR3 is 13 amino acids long. CDR1 SGHTS and CDR2 YDEGEE come from the germline V gene. CDR3 amino acids: CASSIGGSDTQYF. In DNA form, the CDR3 reads TGTGCCAGCAGCATCGGCGGATCAGATACGCAGTATTTT. Filled out from reference TRBV5-8 and TRBJ2-3, the complete variable domain reads EAGVTQSPTHLIKTRGQQATLRCSPISGHTSVYWYQQALGLGLQFLLWYDEGEERNRGNFPPRFSGRQFPNYSSELNVNALELEDSALYLCASSIGGSDTQYFGPGTRLTVL.

The chain is built from TRBV18 and TRBJ1-5; tentative D call: TRBD1 (5 bases). Germline CDR1 reads KGHSH; CDR2 reads LQKENI. This CDR3 has 15 residues. V was shortened by 1 base and J by 7 bases, with 14 bases between the two germline ends. The CDR3 here is CASSPRGGGGQPQHF. CDR3 nucleotide sequence: TGTGCCAGCTCACCACGTGGGGGGGGAGGCCAGCCCCAGCATTTT.

The V call is TRBV7-8, the J call TRBJ2-7, with TRBD1 matching 7 bases. In germline, CDR1 is SGHVS, CDR2 FQNEAQ. The CDR3 covers 14 residues. Unmatched junction bases numbered 9, after V lost 5 bases and J lost 5 bases. The CDR3 region is CASSPDRLPHEQYF. CDR3 nucleotides: TGTGCCAGCAGCCCGGACAGGCTCCCCCACGAGCAGTACTTC. The full variable domain, with the rest looked up from reference TRBV7-8 and TRBJ2-7, is GAGVSQSPRYKVAKRGQDVALRCDPISGHVSLFWYQQALGQGPEFLTYFQNEAQLDKSGLPSDRFFAERPEGSVSTLKIQRTQQEDSAVYLCASSPDRLPHEQYFGPGTRLTVT.

This chain links TRBV6-5 with TRBJ1-2, with D perhaps matching TRBD1 (5 bases). This CDR3 has 12 residues. Germline assignment: CDR1 MNHEY and CDR2 SVGAGI. V was clipped by 4 bases and J by 4 bases, with 7 bases between them. CDR3 sequence (DNA): TGTGCCAGCAGTTCAGGGTCCTATGGCTACACCTTC. Translation gives CASSSGSYGYTF.

The V call is TRBV18, the J call TRBJ1-5; possible D gene TRBD1, 6 bases. Trimming stripped 11 bases from V and 6 bases from J, with 20 bases between. Looked up from germline, CDR1 is KGHSH and CDR2 is LQKENI. The CDR3 runs to 14 residues. The CDR3 bases are TGTGCCTCGGCCGGACAGTCTGACGGTCAGCCCCAGCATTTT. Its translation: CASAGQSDGQPQHF.